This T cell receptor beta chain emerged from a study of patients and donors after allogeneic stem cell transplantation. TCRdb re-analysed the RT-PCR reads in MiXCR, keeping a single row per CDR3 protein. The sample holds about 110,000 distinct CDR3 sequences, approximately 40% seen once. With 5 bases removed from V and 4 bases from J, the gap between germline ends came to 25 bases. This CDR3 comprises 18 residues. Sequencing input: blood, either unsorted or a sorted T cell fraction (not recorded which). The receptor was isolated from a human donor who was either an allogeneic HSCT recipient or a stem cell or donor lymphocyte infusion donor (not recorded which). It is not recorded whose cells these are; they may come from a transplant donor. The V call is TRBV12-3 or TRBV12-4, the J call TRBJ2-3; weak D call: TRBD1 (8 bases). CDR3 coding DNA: TGTGCCAGCAGTCGGACAGGGAGGATCGCGGGAGACTCAGATACGCAGTATTTT. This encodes CASSRTGRIAGDSDTQYF.